A single sample gave rise to the 16 T cell receptor beta chains below, sequenced in a study of beta chain features in type 1 diabetes. Investigators reverse transcribed all isolated RNA, so they sequenced expressed TCRB transcripts. Some clones are missing from TCRdb's copy, which holds only in-frame ones; the method was immunoSEQ multiplex PCR. The sample carries under 400,000 clones, 10% to 15% recorded once. Sequencing was carried out using naive CD4+ T cells from blood. The receptors were sampled from a man aged 18 to 29 in good health.

In its sample, this clone was seen a few times. The chain has TRBV7-9 and TRBJ2-2, with D perhaps matching TRBD1 (5 bases). The germline V and J ends were trimmed by 5 bases and 7 bases, with 20 bases remaining between them. Germline loops: CDR1 SEHNR, CDR2 FQNEAQ (reference sequence). The CDR3 contains 16 residues. CDR3 sequence reads: CASSNPRRAPGGELFF. DNA for the CDR3: TGTGCCAGCAGCAATCCCCGCAGGGCCCCCGGCGGGGAGCTGTTTTTT.

V usage is TRBV5-4 and J usage is TRBJ2-2; D is possibly TRBD1 (6 bases). The V and J ends lost 4 bases and 2 bases respectively, with 15 bases between them. The length of the CDR3 is 16 residues. The V gene's germline CDR1 is SGHNT and CDR2 YYREEE (reference sequence). Written as DNA, the CDR3 is TGTGCCAGCAGCCACGTTCTGGGACAAAACACCGGGGAGCTGTTTTTT. Translating it yields CASSHVLGQNTGELFF.

The V gene is TRBV6-5, the J gene TRBJ2-7, with D possibly TRBD2 on 6 matching bases. Germline V lookup: CDR1 MNHEY, CDR2 SVGAGI. V was cut by 7 bases and J by 6 bases, with 16 bases left in between. The CDR3 spans 13 residues. CDR3: CASTPAVGGEQYF. DNA for the CDR3: TGTGCCAGCACCCCCGCAGTGGGGGGCGAGCAGTACTTC.

The chain has TRBV18 and TRBJ1-5; D might be TRBD1 (6 bases). The CDR3 is 14 residues long. Trimming removed 3 bases from V and 3 bases from J, with 9 bases in between. CDR1 KGHSH and CDR2 LQKENI come from the germline V gene. CDR3 in amino acids: CASSPRDTNQPQHF. CDR3 nucleotides: TGTGCCAGCTCACCTAGGGACACCAATCAGCCCCAGCATTTT.

The chain has TRBV29-1 and TRBJ2-7, with 11 bases fitting TRBD1. Germline lookup yields CDR1 SQVTM and CDR2 ANQGSEA. J was trimmed by 1 base and V by 6 bases; bases with no gene match: 8. The CDR3 spans 15 residues. CDR3 in DNA: TGCAGCGTGGGGACAGGGGGTACTATTTCCTACGAGCAGTACTTC. Translating it yields CSVGTGGTISYEQYF.

This clone was seen a handful of times. The chain is built from TRBV9 and TRBJ2-2, with D tentatively TRBD2 (6 bases). Germline V lookup: CDR1 SGDLS, CDR2 YYNGEE. The CDR3 contains 16 residues. V was cut by 4 bases and J by 8 bases, with 21 bases left in between. CDR3 sequence reads: CASSTPGLQGLGELFF. For the CDR3, the DNA is TGTGCCAGCAGCACCCCGGGACTCCAGGGCCTTGGGGAGCTGTTTTTT.

In this sample, this clone turned up a few times. This chain uses TRBV14 with TRBJ2-3; D may be TRBD1 (5 bases). The CDR3 totals 16 residues. The V gene lost 0 bases and the J gene lost 4 bases, with 14 bases spanning the gap. The germline CDR1 and CDR2 sequences are SGHDN and FVKESK. CDR3 sequence: CASSQDPQGFADTQYF. CDR3 nucleotide sequence: TGTGCCAGCAGCCAAGATCCTCAGGGATTCGCAGATACGCAGTATTTT.

This clone was seen only a few times. The CDR3 region has the DNA TGTGCCACCAGCAGAGAGTGGCGGGGAACCAATCAGCCCCAGCATTTT. This translates into CATSREWRGTNQPQHF. This chain connects TRBV15 to TRBJ1-5; D unresolved. CDR1 is LNHNV, CDR2 YYDKDF, per germline (reference sequence). The CDR3 is 16 residues long. V gave up 0 bases and J gave up 3 bases, with 12 bases separating them.

J is TRBJ2-7 and V is TRBV7-9; a weak D match, TRBD1 (6 bases). From germline, CDR1 is SEHNR and CDR2 FQNEAQ (reference sequence). The CDR3 is 15 amino acids. V was cut by 5 bases and J by 0 bases, with 14 bases left in between. CDR3 sequence (DNA): TGTGCCAGCAGCGGCGGCCCGACAGGCTCCTACGAGCAGTACTTC. It yields the protein CASSGGPTGSYEQYF.

This clone was seen a handful of times. The gene calls are TRBV9 and TRBJ2-3; TRBD2 matches at 9 bases. CDR3 size: 17 residues. J gave up 1 base and V 1 base, and 7 bases lay outside the gene matches. CDR1 SGDLS and CDR2 YYNGEE come from the germline V gene. CDR3 loop: CASSVKSGRWGTDTQYF. The CDR3 DNA reads TGTGCCAGCAGCGTAAAAAGCGGGAGGTGGGGCACAGATACGCAGTATTTT.

The rearrangement uses TRBV5-6 and TRBJ1-2; no firm D call. Looked up from germline, CDR1 is SGHDT and CDR2 is YYEEEE. The CDR3 has 13 amino acids. Trimming removed 2 bases at V and 4 bases at J, with 9 bases between. Here the CDR3 reads CASSFGLGYGYTF. CDR3 coding DNA: TGTGCCAGCAGCTTCGGACTAGGCTATGGCTACACCTTC.

The DNA of the CDR3 is TGTGCCAGCTCACCACGGGACAACAACTACGAGCAGTACTTC. The encoded protein is CASSPRDNNYEQYF. This chain joins TRBV18 and TRBJ2-7, with TRBD1 as a possible D gene (6 bases). The length of the CDR3 is 14 residues. Trimming shortened V by 1 base and J by 3 bases, and 10 bases separated the two germline ends. Germline CDR1 KGHSH, CDR2 LQKENI.

This clone was found a few times. The rearrangement joins TRBV6-4 to TRBJ1-2, with D tentatively TRBD1 (5 bases). This CDR3 is 13 amino acids long. Trimming took 2 bases from V and 4 from J, leaving 8 bases between them. Germline CDR1 reads MRHNA; CDR2 reads SNTAGT. The CDR3 DNA is TGTGCCAGCAGTGACGGTCAGGGCTATGGCTACACCTTC. It specifies CASSDGQGYGYTF.

The chain recombines TRBV4-2 with TRBJ2-1; 7 nucleotides align to TRBD2. The CDR3 totals 15 residues. Germline CDR1 reads LGHNA; CDR2 reads YNFKEQ. Losses at the gene ends were 5 bases for V and 8 bases for J; bases not matched to a gene: 12. CDR3 sequence reads: CASSTNLGGSDEQFF. CDR3 nucleotides: TGTGCCAGCAGCACAAACCTGGGGGGGTCGGATGAGCAGTTCTTC.

This clone was detected only a few times. The chain uses TRBV29-1 and TRBJ1-3; D unresolved. Germline CDR1 and CDR2: SQVTM and ANQGSEA. The CDR3 totals 14 residues. V shed 0 bases and J shed 4 bases, with 10 bases lying between them. CDR3 loop: CSVEEPVFGNTIYF. CDR3 nucleotides: TGCAGCGTTGAAGAACCAGTATTCGGAAACACCATATATTTT.

Only a few counts were recorded for this clone. This rearrangement joins TRBV7-8 to TRBJ1-6; no clear D gene. This CDR3 spans 15 amino acids. Germline V gene lookup returns CDR1 SGHVS and CDR2 FQNEAQ. The V and J ends lost 5 bases and 4 bases respectively, with 12 bases between them. The CDR3 is CASSPPGLYNSPLHF. Written as DNA, the CDR3 is TGTGCCAGCAGCCCCCCCGGACTTTATAATTCACCCCTCCACTTT.